This T cell receptor beta chain originates from a study of T-cell reconstitution after alpha-beta-depleted transplantation in children. TCRbeta library preparation incorporated unique molecular identifiers. TCRdb called the PCR reads again in MiXCR, with one record for every CDR3 protein. This sample has hundreds of thousands of distinct CDR3 sequences, with 10% to 15% found just once. This CDR3 is built from 14 residues. CDR1 and CDR2 (germline): KGHSH, LQKENI. The germline V and J ends were trimmed by 0 bases and 7 bases, with 13 bases remaining between them. The input for sequencing was PBMCs, mostly from graft donor cells, taken 360 days after TCRalphabeta/CD19-depleted stem cell transplant. The J gene is TRBJ2-7, the V gene TRBV18, with TRBD1 as a possible D gene (5 bases). The sequence was obtained from a male patient younger than 18 who had a stem cell transplant for acute myeloid leukemia, so the T cells may come from the graft donor. CDR3 protein: CASSPPGQSREQYF. The CDR3, as DNA: TGTGCCAGCTCACCACCGGGGCAGTCTCGGGAGCAGTACTTC. Variable domain in full (rest from reference TRBV18 and TRBJ2-7): NAGVMQNPRHLVRRRGQEARLRCSPMKGHSHVYWYRQLPEEGLKFMVYLQKENIIDESGMPKERFSAEFPKEGPSILRIQQVVRGDSAAYFCASSPPGQSREQYFGPGTRLTVT.